The 29 T cell receptor beta chains listed next were all sequenced from one sample in a study of blood T cell repertoires in COVID-19. Clones were sequenced by immunoSEQ multiplex PCR, and TCRdb holds only the in-frame ones, with some missing. The sample has a few hundred thousand clones, about 87% seen once; the top ten hold 2.5% to 3%. Sequences were obtained from PBMCs or T cells enriched from blood (not recorded which). The receptor source for this set is a woman in her 50s who had recovered from COVID-19.

The chain links TRBV12-3 or TRBV12-4 to TRBJ1-2, with TRBD1 matching over 8 bases. V lost 5 bases and J lost 8; bases outside the gene matches: 4. The CDR3 consists of 12 residues. The CDR3, as DNA: TGTGCCAGCAGTCCTGGACAGGGAGGCTACACCTTC. It yields the protein CASSPGQGGYTF.

The chain has TRBV28 and TRBJ1-1, with TRBD1 as a possible D gene (5 bases). CDR3 length: 16 amino acids. Germline CDR1 reads MDHEN; CDR2 reads SYDVKM. Between the trimmed V and J ends, which lost 0 bases and 2 bases, there was a span of 13 bases. CDR3 bases: TGTGCCAGCAGTTTATGGAGTGCAGGGATTAACACTGAAGCTTTCTTT. Its translation: CASSLWSAGINTEAFF.

A single count supports this clone. This chain links TRBV28 with TRBJ1-1; 7 bases fit TRBD1. Losses at the gene ends were 6 bases for V and 0 bases for J; bases not matched to a gene: 7. This CDR3 has 15 residues. Germline V gene sequence: CDR1 MDHEN, CDR2 SYDVKM. CDR3 residues: CASRTGRPVNTEAFF. The CDR3 DNA follows: TGTGCCAGCAGGACAGGGCGTCCGGTGAACACTGAAGCTTTCTTT. The whole variable domain, filled in from reference TRBV28 and TRBJ1-1, reads DVKVTQSSRYLVKRTGEKVFLECVQDMDHENMFWYRQDPGLGLRLIYFSYDVKMKEKGDIPEGYSVSREKKERFSLILESASTNQTSMYLCASRTGRPVNTEAFFGQGTRLTVV.

CDR3 coding DNA: TGTGCCAGCCGACCGGACAGGGGTAGCCCAAACATTCAGTACTTC. Translated: CASRPDRGSPNIQYF. This chain links TRBV6-5 with TRBJ2-4, with 9 bases aligning to TRBD1. The length of the CDR3 is 15 residues. V lost 8 bases, J lost 6 bases, and 11 bases stayed unmatched. Germline CDR1 reads MNHEY; CDR2 reads SVGAGI.

This clone was recorded once. The V and J genes are TRBV7-9 and TRBJ2-5; 13 bases map to TRBD2. V lost 1 base and J lost 1; bases outside the gene matches: 3. In germline, CDR1 is SEHNR, CDR2 FQNEAQ (reference sequence). The length of the CDR3 is 17 residues. CDR3 residues: CASSLGGLAGTQETQYF. CDR3 coding DNA: TGTGCCAGCAGCTTAGGGGGACTAGCGGGAACCCAAGAGACCCAGTACTTC.

This clone appeared a few times. The J gene is TRBJ2-7, the V gene TRBV5-5, with D maybe TRBD1 (6 bases). Trimming stripped 4 bases from V and 2 bases from J, with 16 bases between. CDR3 length equals 15 residues. Germline CDR1 reads SGHKS; CDR2 reads YYEKEE (reference sequence). The CDR3 loop reads CASSTGTVVAYEQYF. The CDR3 coding sequence is TGTGCCAGCAGCACAGGGACGGTAGTAGCCTACGAGCAGTACTTC.

The CDR3 reads CASSPRTVAGYTF. CDR3 DNA: TGTGCCAGCTCACCGAGGACAGTTGCGGGCTACACCTTC. The chain recombines TRBV18 with TRBJ1-2, with a possible D match to TRBD1 (6 bases). The V gene lost 3 bases and the J gene lost 8 bases, with 13 bases spanning the gap. Germline CDR1 KGHSH, CDR2 LQKENI. There are 13 residues in the CDR3.

The chain couples TRBV29-1 to TRBJ1-2; maybe TRBD1 (5 bases). Germline V gene data show CDR1 as SQVTM and CDR2 as ANQGSEA. The CDR3 length is 15 residues. Trimming left V 6 bases short and J 0 bases short, with 17 bases between. The CDR3, as DNA: TGCAGCGTCTCTGATGGGGCGGTTGCTAACTATGGCTACACCTTC. Translated, it gives CSVSDGAVANYGYTF.

The rearrangement uses TRBV15 and TRBJ2-7; 7 nucleotides match TRBD2. V dropped 1 base and J dropped 7; count of bases not matched to a gene: 7. CDR1 is LNHNV and CDR2 is YYDKDF in the germline V gene (reference sequence). The CDR3 is made up of 14 amino acids. CDR3 coding DNA: TGTGCCACCAGCAGAGCGGGAGGTTTGGGAGAGCAGTACTTC. Its translation: CATSRAGGLGEQYF.

The rearrangement links TRBV3-1 (or the pseudogene TRBV3-2) to TRBJ2-4; D is ambiguous. The CDR3 covers 13 residues. Trimming pared 2 bases from V and 0 bases from J, leaving 2 bases between. Germline assignment: CDR1 LGHDT and CDR2 YNNKEL (reference sequence). As DNA, the CDR3 is TGTGCCAGCAGCCAACTAGCCAAAAACATTCAGTACTTC. It encodes CASSQLAKNIQYF.

CDR3 residues: CASSLDSNSYEQYF. The CDR3 nucleotides are TGTGCCAGCAGTTTAGATTCTAACAGCTACGAGCAGTACTTC. The gene calls are TRBV27 and TRBJ2-7; D is unresolved. Deletions cut 2 bases from V and 3 bases from J, with 11 bases between. This CDR3 region has 14 residues. Germline CDR1 reads MNHEY; CDR2 reads SMNVEV (reference sequence).

The chain carries TRBV24-1 and TRBJ1-3; 8 nucleotides agree with TRBD1. V was clipped by 2 bases and J by 4 bases; unmatched bases: 3. The CDR3 contains 15 residues. From germline, CDR1 is KGHDR and CDR2 SFDVKD. CDR3 coding DNA: TGTGCCACCAGTGATTCCGGGACAGGCGGAAACACCATATATTTT. Translation: CATSDSGTGGNTIYF.

The genes are TRBV28 and TRBJ1-4; tentatively, D is TRBD1 (6 bases). The V end lost 4 bases, the J end lost 4 bases, and 10 bases lay between the germline ends. The length of the CDR3 is 14 residues. Per the germline V gene, CDR1 is MDHEN and CDR2 is SYDVKM. CDR3 sequence: CASSSGQINEKLFF. In DNA form, the CDR3 reads TGTGCCAGCAGTTCCGGACAGATTAATGAAAAACTGTTTTTT.

This clone appeared a single time. CDR3 residues: CASSFSGGGQPQHF. The DNA for the CDR3 is TGTGCCAGCAGCTTTTCCGGGGGTGGACAGCCCCAGCATTTT. This sequence joins TRBV11-2 and TRBJ1-5; weak D call: TRBD1 (5 bases). This CDR3 has 14 amino acids. Germline CDR1 SGHAT, CDR2 FQNNGV. V lost 3 bases and J lost 7, with 13 bases in between.

The chain links TRBV6-2 or TRBV6-3 to TRBJ2-5, with D possibly being TRBD2 (5 bases). V was pared by 6 bases and J by 0 bases, with 8 bases between. The CDR3 covers 13 residues. Germline assignment: CDR1 MNHEY and CDR2 SVGEGT. CDR3 protein: CASSQRYQETQYF. CDR3 in DNA: TGTGCCAGCAGCCAGCGGTACCAAGAGACCCAGTACTTC.

CDR3: CASSTRSLAGVDNEQFF. The CDR3 nucleotides read TGTGCCAGCAGCACCCGATCACTAGCGGGAGTAGACAATGAGCAGTTCTTC. The rearrangement uses TRBV3-1 (or the pseudogene TRBV3-2) and TRBJ2-1; 11 nucleotides match TRBD2. The germline V gene has CDR1 LGHDT and CDR2 YNNKEL (reference sequence). The CDR3 has 17 residues. V lost 5 bases and J lost 5; bases outside the gene matches: 11.

The chain carries TRBV5-4 and TRBJ2-7, with TRBD2 identical over 8 bases. The CDR3 has 15 residues. After removal of 4 bases from V and 5 bases from J, the junction contained 11 bases not matched to a gene. Germline values: CDR1 SGHNT, CDR2 YYREEE (reference sequence). The CDR3 coding sequence is TGTGCCAGCAGCGAAGGGACTAGTGGGATGGACGAGCAGTACTTC. Its translation is CASSEGTSGMDEQYF.

The chain links TRBV2 to TRBJ2-1, with 9 bases matching TRBD2. The CDR3 is made up of 16 amino acids. Trimming removed 3 bases from V and 4 bases from J; junction bases left unmatched: 7. The germline V gene encodes CDR1 SNHLY and CDR2 FYNNEI. CDR3 region: CASSDVGGRGYNEQFF. The CDR3 region has the DNA TGTGCCAGCAGTGATGTTGGCGGGAGGGGATACAATGAGCAGTTCTTC.

V gene TRBV7-9 combines with J gene TRBJ2-3; D is possibly TRBD2 (6 bases). The length of the CDR3 is 14 residues. V lost 3 bases and J 2 bases, leaving 9 bases between the germline ends. Germline V gene lookup returns CDR1 SEHNR and CDR2 FQNEAQ (reference sequence). In DNA form, the CDR3 reads TGTGCCAGCAGCTTTAGCGGTTCCACAGATACGCAGTATTTT. This encodes CASSFSGSTDTQYF.

J is TRBJ1-2 and V is TRBV19, with 7 bases matching TRBD1. CDR3 length equals 15 residues. CDR1 and CDR2 (germline): LNHDA, SQIVND (reference sequence). V trimming: 5 bases; J trimming: 7 bases; junction bases outside the gene matches: 13. CDR3 nucleotides: TGTGCCAGTAGTCTCCATCAACAGGGGATAAGTGGCTACACCTTC. Translation: CASSLHQQGISGYTF.

This clone has a single count. For the CDR3, the DNA is TGTGCCAGCACCACACAGGGAGGCAATCAGCCCCAGCATTTT. Protein: CASTTQGGNQPQHF. J is TRBJ1-5 and V is TRBV2; D might be TRBD1 (6 bases). Germline-derived CDR1 and CDR2 are SNHLY and FYNNEI. This CDR3 region has 14 residues. With 7 bases removed from V and 2 bases from J, the gap between germline ends came to 12 bases.

The chain recombines TRBV11-2 with TRBJ2-5; no firm D call. CDR1 and CDR2 (germline): SGHAT, FQNNGV. V lost 2 bases and J 5 bases, leaving 12 bases between the germline ends. The CDR3 is 14 amino acids. The CDR3 loop is CASSLSYSSETQYF. The DNA of the CDR3 is TGTGCCAGCAGCTTAAGTTACTCCTCGGAGACCCAGTACTTC. The full variable domain, in which reference TRBV11-2 and TRBJ2-5 provide the parts outside the CDR3, is EAGVAQSPRYKIIEKRQSVAFWCNPISGHATLYWYQQILGQGPKLLIQFQNNGVVDDSQLPKDRFSAERLKGVDSTLKIQPAKLEDSAVYLCASSLSYSSETQYFGPGTRLLVL.

The V call is TRBV20-1, the J call TRBJ1-3, with TRBD1 as a possible D gene (5 bases). Trimming cost V 3 bases and J 2 bases, with 14 bases left between them. The germline CDR1 and CDR2 sequences are DFQATT and SNEGSKA (reference sequence). This CDR3 spans 15 amino acids. CDR3 region: CSASRGGSTGNTIYF. The CDR3 nucleotides read TGCAGTGCTAGTCGGGGGGGGTCGACTGGAAACACCATATATTTT.

The chain links TRBV3-1 (or the pseudogene TRBV3-2) to TRBJ1-5, with TRBD1 identical over 10 bases. The V gene's germline CDR1 is LGHDT and CDR2 YNNKEL (reference sequence). Trimming at V came to 6 bases and at J to 6 bases, leaving 14 bases not matched to a gene. This CDR3 has 17 residues. The CDR3 loop is CASSSGQGLVDGQPQHF. DNA for the CDR3: TGTGCCAGCAGTTCGGGACAGGGGTTGGTCGATGGTCAGCCCCAGCATTTT.

The chain carries TRBV24-1 and TRBJ2-7, with D perhaps TRBD2 (5 bases). In germline, CDR1 is KGHDR, CDR2 SFDVKD. Trimming took off 8 bases at V and 2 bases at J, with 9 bases between the two ends. The CDR3 length is 12 residues. CDR3 sequence: CATMGSTYEQYF. The CDR3 nucleotides are TGTGCCACCATGGGGAGTACCTACGAGCAGTACTTC.

The CDR3 coding sequence is TGTGCCAGCGTGGACAGGGGGCGCTGGAACACTGAAGCTTTCTTT. Translating gives CASVDRGRWNTEAFF. This chain joins TRBV28 and TRBJ1-1, with 11 bases fitting TRBD1. The CDR3 consists of 15 residues. After removal of 8 bases from V and 1 base from J, the junction contained 6 bases not matched to a gene. Germline V gives CDR1 MDHEN, CDR2 SYDVKM.

This clone came up once. This sequence joins TRBV11-2 and TRBJ2-7; 8 positions match TRBD2. This CDR3 region has 15 residues. Per the germline V gene, CDR1 is SGHAT and CDR2 is FQNNGV. Trimming cost V 5 bases and J 1 base; bases outside gene matches: 7. The CDR3 reads CASSLQTSASYEQYF. The CDR3 nucleotides read TGTGCCAGCAGCCTCCAGACTAGCGCTTCCTACGAGCAGTACTTC.

The chain carries TRBV5-5 and TRBJ1-2, with D uncertain. The CDR3 spans 12 residues. The V end lost 4 bases, the J end lost 3 bases, and 7 bases lay between the germline ends. Per the germline V gene, CDR1 is SGHKS and CDR2 is YYEKEE (reference sequence). CDR3: CASSPDYYGYTF. CDR3 DNA: TGTGCCAGCAGCCCCGACTACTATGGCTACACCTTC.

In nucleotides, the CDR3 is TGTGCCAGCAGCCATGGGACAGGGCTTTGGAATCCGAACACTGAAGCTTTCTTT. It codes for CASSHGTGLWNPNTEAFF. The chain uses TRBV7-8 and TRBJ1-1, with 9 bases matching TRBD1. CDR1 and CDR2 from the germline V gene are SGHVS and FQNEAQ. Trimming at V came to 5 bases and at J to 1 base, leaving 14 bases not matched to a gene. The CDR3 is 18 residues long.